The 25 T cell receptor beta chains reported below all come from one sample, sequenced in a study of blood T cell repertoires in COVID-19. The protocol was immunoSEQ multiplex PCR, while the TCRdb copy is restricted to in-frame clones and leaves out a portion. The repertoire holds 250,000 to 350,000 clones, with about 81% as singletons. The material sequenced was peripheral blood. These receptors were obtained from a human donor with COVID-19, enrolled during active disease. The donor label of this sample is uncertain.

The chain joins TRBV2 to TRBJ2-1; 10 nucleotides match TRBD2. Germline lookup yields CDR1 SNHLY and CDR2 FYNNEI. Trimming removed 2 bases from V and 10 bases from J; junction bases left unmatched: 11. CDR3 length: 16 residues. The CDR3 DNA reads as TGTGCCAGCAGTGAATATCCGGCTAGCGGGAGCCACGAGCAGTTCTTC. It is translated as CASSEYPASGSHEQFF.

The chain recombines TRBV5-1 with TRBJ2-1, with 7 bases identical to TRBD2. Germline-derived CDR1 and CDR2 are SGHRS and YFSETQ. V trimming: 1 base; J trimming: 5 bases; junction bases outside the gene matches: 0. The CDR3 has 13 amino acids. The chain's CDR3 is CASSLTSDNEQFF. The CDR3 DNA is TGCGCCAGCAGCTTGACTAGCGACAATGAGCAGTTCTTC. The full variable domain, its missing parts supplied by reference TRBV5-1 and TRBJ2-1, is KAGVTQTPRYLIKTRGQQVTLSCSPISGHRSVSWYQQTPGQGLQFLFEYFSETQRNKGNFPGRFSGRQFSNSRSEMNVSTLELGDSALYLCASSLTSDNEQFFGPGTRLTVL.

The chain couples TRBV7-3 to TRBJ2-1; 7 positions agree with TRBD1. The germline gives CDR1 SGHTA, CDR2 FQGTGA. The CDR3 length is 16 residues. Trimming removed 3 bases from V and 5 bases from J; junction bases left unmatched: 10. The CDR3 loop reads CASSLTGSRTHNEQFF. For the CDR3, the DNA is TGTGCCAGCAGCTTGACAGGGAGTAGGACCCACAATGAGCAGTTCTTC.

This chain links TRBV28 with TRBJ1-2, with 7 bases aligning to TRBD1. J lost 6 bases, V lost 4 bases, and 11 bases had no gene match. The germline gives CDR1 MDHEN, CDR2 SYDVKM. The CDR3 length is 15 residues. CDR3 residues: CASSSYRGQVDGYTF. In DNA form, the CDR3 reads TGTGCCAGCAGTTCCTACAGGGGACAAGTCGATGGCTACACCTTC.

The chain employs TRBV19 and TRBJ2-3, with a weak D call TRBD1 (6 bases). Germline-derived CDR1 and CDR2 are LNHDA and SQIVND (reference sequence). CDR3 length equals 14 residues. Trimming removed 9 bases from V and 2 bases from J, with 15 bases in between. CDR3 sequence: CASGKDRITDTQYF. The CDR3 DNA reads as TGTGCCAGCGGAAAGGACAGAATCACAGATACGCAGTATTTT.

The gene calls are TRBV3-1 (or the pseudogene TRBV3-2) and TRBJ1-4; D might be TRBD1 (5 bases). The CDR3 covers 15 residues. Germline V gene data show CDR1 as LGHDT and CDR2 as YNNKEL (reference sequence). Trimming removed 0 bases from V and 6 bases from J, with 11 bases in between. Here the CDR3 DNA reads TGTGCCAGCAGCCAAGAAGGCAAGGGGCATGAAAAACTGTTTTTT. Protein sequence: CASSQEGKGHEKLFF.

The rearrangement links TRBV5-5 to TRBJ1-1; a possible D gene is TRBD1 (5 bases). CDR1 is SGHKS and CDR2 is YYEKEE in the germline V gene (reference sequence). This CDR3 is 13 amino acids long. V dropped 6 bases and J dropped 4 bases, with 13 bases sitting between them. CDR3 residues: CASIQSGGTEAFF. In DNA, the CDR3 is TGTGCCAGCATCCAATCGGGGGGCACTGAAGCTTTCTTT.

The rearrangement uses TRBV5-1 and TRBJ1-6; the D gene is possibly TRBD1 (5 bases). V was shortened by 4 bases and J by 1 base, with 12 bases between the two germline ends. This CDR3 is built from 16 residues. Looked up from germline, CDR1 is SGHRS and CDR2 is YFSETQ. The CDR3 region is CASSQGGGSYNSPLHF. The CDR3 DNA reads TGCGCCAGCAGCCAGGGTGGAGGGTCCTATAATTCACCCCTCCACTTT.

The chain links TRBV19 to TRBJ2-7, with TRBD1 matching 10 bases. Germline values: CDR1 LNHDA, CDR2 SQIVND (reference sequence). V lost 4 bases and J lost 5; bases outside the gene matches: 8. This CDR3 has 15 residues. This CDR3 is CASSKGQGSFHEQYF. As DNA, the CDR3 is TGTGCCAGTAGTAAGGGACAGGGGAGTTTCCACGAGCAGTACTTC.

V is TRBV5-1 and J is TRBJ2-1; D might be TRBD2 (6 bases). The CDR3 has 16 residues. The germline V gene has CDR1 SGHRS and CDR2 YFSETQ. The V gene lost 3 bases and the J gene lost 1 base, with 14 bases spanning the gap. CDR3 in amino acids: CASSSYSGGSYNEQFF. CDR3 bases: TGCGCCAGCAGCTCTTACTCCGGAGGGTCCTACAATGAGCAGTTCTTC.

This clone has a handful of counts. An end of the junction differs from the germline gene, which may be a read error. The CDR3 protein is CASSPSTWATDTQYF. The CDR3 DNA follows: TGTGCTAGCAGTCCCTCCACCTGGGCCACAGATACGCAGTATTTT. The gene calls are TRBV7-7 and TRBJ2-3; no firm D call. The CDR3 is made up of 15 amino acids. The germline V gene encodes CDR1 SSHAT and CDR2 FNYEAQ (reference sequence).

The J gene is TRBJ2-3, the V gene TRBV11-2, with D tentatively TRBD1 (6 bases). Germline CDR1 reads SGHAT; CDR2 reads FQNNGV. There are 12 residues in the CDR3. V shed 4 bases and J shed 9 bases, with 11 bases lying between them. For the CDR3, the DNA is TGTGCCAGCAGCTCCCGGACAGTAACGCAGTATTTT. It is translated as CASSSRTVTQYF.

This chain links TRBV11-2 with TRBJ2-3; 10 bases match TRBD2. Losses at the gene ends were 0 bases for V and 4 bases for J; bases not matched to a gene: 1. Germline lookup yields CDR1 SGHAT and CDR2 FQNNGV. The CDR3 is made up of 15 amino acids. CDR3 coding DNA: TGTGCCAGCAGCTTAGAGCTAGCGGGGGCAGATACGCAGTATTTT. Its translation: CASSLELAGADTQYF.

This clone came up once. This chain links TRBV10-3 with TRBJ1-5, with D unresolved. Trimming stripped 0 bases from V and 4 bases from J, with 13 bases between. The CDR3 has 16 amino acids. Germline lookup yields CDR1 ENHRY and CDR2 SYGVKD. The CDR3 spells CAISESLTPDNQPQHF. The DNA of the CDR3 is TGTGCCATCAGTGAGTCCTTGACACCAGATAATCAGCCCCAGCATTTT.

CDR3 coding DNA: TGTGCCAGCAGTTACACAGTGGGCTCGACCCAGCATTTT. This sequence encodes CASSYTVGSTQHF. This chain links TRBV6-5 with TRBJ1-5; D not resolved. CDR1 and CDR2 from the germline V gene are MNHEY and SVGAGI. The CDR3 totals 13 residues. V lost 2 bases to trimming and J lost 11 bases, with 13 bases between them.

The chain links TRBV5-8 to TRBJ2-1; D is unclear. Trimming took off 4 bases at V and 8 bases at J, with 13 bases between the two ends. The CDR3 is 13 amino acids. Germline CDR1 SGHTS, CDR2 YDEGEE. For the CDR3, the DNA is TGTGCCAGCAGCCACAGACCGGTGGATGAGCAGTTCTTC. Its protein product is CASSHRPVDEQFF.

Comments on this clone: A read error may account for a junction end that differs from germline. The chain recombines TRBV7-9 with TRBJ1-5; TRBD1 might be the D (6 bases). The CDR3 is made up of 14 amino acids. Germline assignment: CDR1 SEHNR and CDR2 FQNEAQ (reference sequence). The CDR3 DNA reads as TGTGCCAGCAGCCTAGCAGGGGTACGTCAGCCCCAGCATTTT. It encodes CASSLAGVRQPQHF.

This chain joins TRBV10-3 and TRBJ2-7; D gene ambiguous. Germline V gene data show CDR1 as ENHRY and CDR2 as SYGVKD. This CDR3 is 13 amino acids long. Trimming pared 3 bases from V and 1 base from J, leaving 7 bases between. The CDR3 reads CAISDGGSYEQYF. The CDR3 region has the DNA TGTGCCATCAGTGATGGCGGATCCTACGAGCAGTACTTC.

The chain uses TRBV6-5 and TRBJ2-5; unclear D gene. Germline lookup yields CDR1 MNHEY and CDR2 SVGAGI. The CDR3 length is 14 residues. Trimming shortened V by 7 bases and J by 5 bases, and 17 bases separated the two germline ends. This chain's CDR3 is CASNPIRVGETQYF. As DNA, the CDR3 is TGTGCCAGCAATCCAATCCGGGTCGGGGAGACCCAGTACTTC.

The chain has TRBV6-1 and TRBJ2-1, with D possibly being TRBD1 (6 bases). Germline CDR1 and CDR2: MNHNS and SASEGT. This CDR3 is 15 amino acids long. The germline V and J ends were trimmed by 0 bases and 7 bases, with 13 bases remaining between them. The CDR3 spells CASSEAGQFVNEQFF. The CDR3 bases are TGTGCCAGCAGTGAAGCCGGACAGTTTGTTAATGAGCAGTTCTTC.

J is TRBJ1-1 and V is TRBV4-1; no reliable D call. V was trimmed by 4 bases and J by 6 bases, leaving 12 bases between them. Germline CDR1 reads MGHRA; CDR2 reads YSYEKL. The CDR3 contains 13 residues. The DNA for the CDR3 is TGCGCCAGCAGCCTGGATCGGGGTCCTGAAGCTTTCTTT. It specifies CASSLDRGPEAFF.

J is TRBJ2-1 and V is TRBV10-1; TRBD1 agrees at 9 bases. The V and J ends lost 1 base and 7 bases, in that order; junction bases with no gene match: 8. CDR3 length equals 16 residues. The V gene's germline CDR1 is WNHNN and CDR2 SYGVQD (reference sequence). The CDR3 nucleotides are TGCGCCAGCAGTGAGTTGGGGGGACAGGGTGGTAATGAGCAGTTCTTC. Residues: CASSELGGQGGNEQFF.

This clone has just one count. V and J are TRBV11-2 and TRBJ2-7; D may be TRBD2 (6 bases). This CDR3 has 15 residues. The germline V gene has CDR1 SGHAT and CDR2 FQNNGV. Between the trimmed V and J ends, which lost 3 bases and 2 bases, there was a span of 14 bases. The CDR3 coding sequence is TGTGCCAGCAGCTTCTATTCTAGCGAGACCTACGAGCAGTACTTC. Amino acids: CASSFYSSETYEQYF. The variable domain in full, with the rest retrieved from reference TRBV11-2 and TRBJ2-7, is EAGVAQSPRYKIIEKRQSVAFWCNPISGHATLYWYQQILGQGPKLLIQFQNNGVVDDSQLPKDRFSAERLKGVDSTLKIQPAKLEDSAVYLCASSFYSSETYEQYFGPGTRLTVT.

V and J are TRBV28 and TRBJ1-3; D perhaps matches TRBD1 (5 bases). The length of the CDR3 is 13 residues. Germline V gives CDR1 MDHEN, CDR2 SYDVKM. Trimming took off 9 bases at V and 4 bases at J, with 13 bases between the two ends. As DNA, the CDR3 is TGTGCCAGTTTCAGGGAATCCGGAAACACCATATATTTT. Encoded protein: CASFRESGNTIYF.

J is TRBJ2-5 and V is TRBV2; tentative D call: TRBD2 (5 bases). This CDR3 region has 13 residues. Germline V gene lookup returns CDR1 SNHLY and CDR2 FYNNEI. Trimming removed 6 bases at V and 2 bases at J, with 10 bases between. In DNA form, the CDR3 reads TGTGCCAGCAGCTCCGGGAATCAAGAGACCCAGTACTTC. It encodes CASSSGNQETQYF.